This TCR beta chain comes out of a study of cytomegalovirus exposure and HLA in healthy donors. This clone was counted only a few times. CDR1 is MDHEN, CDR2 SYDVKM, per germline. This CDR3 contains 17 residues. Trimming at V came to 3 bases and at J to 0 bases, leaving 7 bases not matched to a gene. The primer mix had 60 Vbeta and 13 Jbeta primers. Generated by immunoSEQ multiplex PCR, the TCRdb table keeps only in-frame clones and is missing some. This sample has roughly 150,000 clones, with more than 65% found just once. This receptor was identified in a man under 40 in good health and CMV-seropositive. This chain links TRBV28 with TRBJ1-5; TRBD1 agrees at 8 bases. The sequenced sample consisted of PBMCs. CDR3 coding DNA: TGTGCCAGCAGTTTTAGGACAGGGACTATTAGCAATCAGCCCCAGCATTTT. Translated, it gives CASSFRTGTISNQPQHF.